The rows below give T cell receptor beta chains drawn from one sample of a study of response to subunit inactivated influenza vaccine. TCRdb re-called the RT-PCR reads with MiXCR, one entry per CDR3 protein. The table has under 500,000 distinct CDR3 sequences, approximately 11% seen once. Material: PBMCs from blood, obtained 40 to 50 days after vaccination. Receptors were obtained from a man over 45 who received an inactivated influenza vaccine. The CDR3 runs from the conserved cysteine through the conserved F or W. The D gene is left open where the match is weak. Expanded clones are given a class, and other clones once, few, many or no size at all.

d_call: .
j_call: TRBJ2-7
v_call: TRBV11-2
clone_size: few
cdr3_length: 16
cdr3_nt: TGTGCCAGCAGCTTTTACGGGGGAACCGACTACTACGAGCAGTACTTC
cdr3_aa: CASSFYGGTDYYEQYF

d_call: .
j_call: TRBJ2-7
v_call: TRBV7-6
clone_size: few
cdr3_length: 14
cdr3_nt: TGTGCCAGCAGCTTACGGGGCAGCGGCCGGGAGCAGTACTTC
cdr3_aa: CASSLRGSGREQYF

d_call: .
j_call: TRBJ2-1
v_call: TRBV12-3/TRBV12-4
clone_size: many
cdr3_length: 13
cdr3_nt: TGTGCCAGCAGGGACAGTACCTACAATGAGCAGTTCTTC
cdr3_aa: CASRDSTYNEQFF

d_call: .
j_call: TRBJ1-5
v_call: TRBV12-3/TRBV12-4
clone_size: many
cdr3_length: 15
cdr3_nt: TGTGCCAGCAGTTTAGGTGCAGGACCCAATCAGCCCCAGCATTTT
cdr3_aa: CASSLGAGPNQPQHF

d_call: TRBD1
j_call: TRBJ2-1
v_call: TRBV27
clone_size: few
cdr3_length: 18
cdr3_nt: TGTGCCAGCAGTAAGGGACAGGGGGTTCGTAGCTCCTACAATGAGCAGTTCTTC
cdr3_aa: CASSKGQGVRSSYNEQFF

d_call: TRBD2
j_call: TRBJ2-3
v_call: TRBV7-9
clone_size: .
cdr3_length: 15
cdr3_nt: TGTGCCAGCACCCAGGGACTAGCGGACACAGATACGCAGTATTTT
cdr3_aa: CASTQGLADTDTQYF

d_call: .
j_call: TRBJ2-3
v_call: TRBV24-1
clone_size: few
cdr3_length: 15
cdr3_nt: TGTGCCACCAGTGCGGGGAGCGGGAGCACAGATACGCAGTATTTT
cdr3_aa: CATSAGSGSTDTQYF

d_call: .
j_call: TRBJ2-5
v_call: TRBV12-3/TRBV12-4
clone_size: .
cdr3_length: 15
cdr3_nt: TGTGCCAGCAGTACCCAGACGGGGGTTCAGGGGGCCCAGTACTTC
cdr3_aa: CASSTQTGVQGAQYF

d_call: TRBD1
j_call: TRBJ1-1
v_call: TRBV3-1
clone_size: many
cdr3_length: 14
cdr3_nt: TGTGCCAGCAGCCACGGACAGGGGAACACTGAAGCTTTCTTT
cdr3_aa: CASSHGQGNTEAFF

d_call: TRBD2
j_call: TRBJ2-2
v_call: TRBV4-2
clone_size: few
cdr3_length: 18
cdr3_nt: TGTGCCAGCAGCCAACCTTTGACTAGCGGCGCGAACACCGGGGAGCTGTTTTTT
cdr3_aa: CASSQPLTSGANTGELFF